This TCR beta chain was profiled in a study of chemoradiotherapy in HPV16-positive cancers. Whole-study results and caveats: HPV-responsive T-cell expansion during chemoradiotherapy was linked to improved recurrence-free survival in HPV16-positive patients. The functional HPV-specific definition rests on just two HPV16-positive patients. Candidate HPV-specific clones and E7-related TCR motifs grew in tumor during treatment.

On this clone itself: Antigen specificity is unknown.

The assay was immunoSEQ multiplex PCR, and TCRdb's table has in-frame clones only and misses some. This sample has some 14,000 clones; about 70% occur once, and the top ten carry about 9.1%. Over chemoradiotherapy, repertoires were sampled more than once. With 4 bases removed from V and 11 bases from J, the gap between germline ends came to 18 bases. This CDR3 is built from 13 residues. Germline CDR1 and CDR2: SGHTS and YDEGEE. The chain recombines TRBV5-8 with TRBJ1-1; D is possibly TRBD1 (5 bases). The sequence was obtained from a human donor with HPV-associated anogenital cancer. The specimen was taken from a patient who underwent chemoradiotherapy. CDR3: CASSASDMEWAFF. In nucleotides, the CDR3 is TGTGCCAGCAGCGCCTCGGACATGGAATGGGCTTTCTTT.